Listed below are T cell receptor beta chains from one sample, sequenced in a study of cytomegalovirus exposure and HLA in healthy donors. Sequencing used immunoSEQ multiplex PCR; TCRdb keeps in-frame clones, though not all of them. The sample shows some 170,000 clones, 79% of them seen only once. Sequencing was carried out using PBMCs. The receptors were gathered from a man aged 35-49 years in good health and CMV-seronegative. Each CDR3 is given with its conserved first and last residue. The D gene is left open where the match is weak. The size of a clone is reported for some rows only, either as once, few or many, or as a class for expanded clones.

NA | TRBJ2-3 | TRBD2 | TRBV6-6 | CASSLAGEGVTQYF | TGTGCCAGCAGTCTAGCGGGAGAGGGCGTTACGCAGTATTTT
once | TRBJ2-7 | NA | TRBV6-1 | CASSEALTEKYF | TGTGCCAGCAGTGAAGCGTTAACAGAAAAGTACTTC
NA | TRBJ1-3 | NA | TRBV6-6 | CASSRSADSGNTIYF | TGTGCCAGCAGCCGATCCGCGGACTCTGGAAACACCATATATTTT
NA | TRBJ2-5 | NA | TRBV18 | CASSPAAQETQYF | TGTGCCAGCTCACCAGCGGCTCAAGAGACCCAGTACTTC
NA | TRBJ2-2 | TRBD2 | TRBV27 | CASSTGTSGAGELFF | TGTGCCAGCAGCACCGGGACTAGCGGAGCCGGGGAGCTGTTTTTT
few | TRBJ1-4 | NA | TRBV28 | CASGGALEKLFF | TGTGCCTCTGGGGGCGCTTTGGAAAAACTGTTTTTT
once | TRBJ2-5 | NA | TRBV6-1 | CASSERVEETQYF | TGTGCCAGCAGTGAGAGGGTCGAGGAGACCCAGTACTTC
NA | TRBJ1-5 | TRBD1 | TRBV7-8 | CASSSGGLEPQHF | TGTGCCAGCAGCTCAGGGGGGCTGGAGCCCCAGCATTTT
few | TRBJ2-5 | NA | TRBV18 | CASSPAGLQETQYF | TGTGCCAGCTCACCAGCAGGGTTACAAGAGACCCAGTACTTC
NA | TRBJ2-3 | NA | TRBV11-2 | CASSLAGDTQYF | TGTGCCAGCAGCTTAGCAGGGGATACGCAGTATTTT
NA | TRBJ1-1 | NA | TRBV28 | CASIMTAGGTEAFF | TGTGCCAGCATTATGACAGCCGGGGGAACTGAAGCTTTCTTT
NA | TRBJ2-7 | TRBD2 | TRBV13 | CASSRGVAESKFSEQYF | TGTGCCAGCAGCCGGGGGGTAGCGGAATCCAAATTTAGCGAGCAGTACTTC
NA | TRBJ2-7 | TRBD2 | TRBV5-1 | CASSFGLAGVSNYEQYF | TGCGCCAGCAGCTTCGGGCTAGCGGGAGTGTCGAACTACGAGCAGTACTTC
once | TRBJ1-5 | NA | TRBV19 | CASSIYRVRLNQPQHF | TGTGCCAGTAGTATCTACAGGGTACGCTTGAATCAGCCCCAGCATTTT
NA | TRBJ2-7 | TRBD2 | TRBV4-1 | CASSQVPSGEQYF | TGCGCCAGCAGCCAAGTTCCTAGCGGCGAGCAGTACTTC
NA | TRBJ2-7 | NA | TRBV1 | CTSSQLAGEYEQYF | TGCACCAGCAGCCAATTAGCGGGAGAGTACGAGCAGTACTTC